These 10 T cell receptor beta chains originate from one sample sequenced in a study of blood T cell repertoires in COVID-19 (dated by TCRdb to about 2020). The method was the immunoSEQ multiplex PCR assay. In its TCRdb copy, this immuneACCESS table keeps in-frame sequences only and misses some clones. Where compared with another copy, unresolved V genes explain less than half of these, and the others have no known cause. Here the sample has roughly 130,000 clones; about 86% occur a single time. The ten biggest clones cover about 15% of the sample. The specimen sequenced was peripheral blood. These receptors were obtained from a woman between 45 and 65 years old with acute or convalescent COVID-19.

The chain links TRBV10-3 to TRBJ1-1; a possible D gene is TRBD1 (5 bases). Deletions cut 6 bases from V and 0 bases from J, with 17 bases between. CDR3 length: 16 amino acids. The germline gives CDR1 ENHRY, CDR2 SYGVKD. CDR3 amino acids: CAISDPRGGMNTEAFF. In DNA form, the CDR3 reads TGTGCCATCAGCGATCCTCGCGGGGGAATGAACACTGAAGCTTTCTTT.

J is TRBJ2-2 and V is TRBV19; TRBD2 matches at 8 bases. V shed 5 bases, J shed 7 bases, and the junction held 6 bases outside the gene matches. CDR3 size: 14 residues. Germline assignment: CDR1 LNHDA and CDR2 SQIVND (reference sequence). The CDR3 loop is CASSPGLGVGELFF. In DNA form, the CDR3 reads TGTGCCAGTAGTCCGGGACTAGGGGTCGGGGAGCTGTTTTTT.

This clone occurred a few times. The rearrangement joins TRBV4-1 to TRBJ1-1; D uncertain. Germline CDR1 is MGHRA and CDR2 is YSYEKL. The CDR3 loop spans 15 amino acids. V was cut by 2 bases and J by 4 bases, with 14 bases left in between. The CDR3 nucleotides are TGCGCCAGCAGCCAACAGGAGGGTCGGGGCACTGAAGCTTTCTTT. It is translated as CASSQQEGRGTEAFF.

The chain employs TRBV19 and TRBJ1-2; D uncertain. V was cut by 3 bases and J by 4 bases, with 6 bases left in between. Germline V gene sequence: CDR1 LNHDA, CDR2 SQIVND (reference sequence). CDR3 length: 12 residues. CDR3 DNA: TGTGCCAGTAGTATTAATCCCTATGGCTACACCTTC. This encodes CASSINPYGYTF.

V is TRBV10-3 and J is TRBJ2-4; TRBD2 aligns across 16 bases. The CDR3 covers 19 residues. Germline lookup yields CDR1 ENHRY and CDR2 SYGVKD. After removal of 1 base from V and 0 bases from J, the junction contained 3 bases not matched to a gene. CDR3 sequence reads: CAISELGLAGGSAKNIQYF. As DNA, the CDR3 is TGTGCCATCAGTGAGTTGGGACTAGCGGGGGGGTCAGCCAAAAACATTCAGTACTTC.

The chain has TRBV6-1 and TRBJ1-4; D perhaps matches TRBD1 (5 bases). The V gene's germline CDR1 is MNHNS and CDR2 SASEGT. The germline V and J ends were trimmed by 1 base and 6 bases, with 12 bases remaining between them. The CDR3 has 15 residues. The CDR3 loop reads CASSEERQPYEKLFF. DNA of the CDR3: TGTGCCAGCAGTGAAGAAAGACAGCCCTATGAAAAACTGTTTTTT.

The chain is built from TRBV11-2 and TRBJ1-3; D uncertain. The CDR3 runs 15 residues. Per the germline V gene, CDR1 is SGHAT and CDR2 is FQNNGV. V lost 1 base to trimming and J lost 0 bases, with 7 bases between them. CDR3 coding DNA: TGTGCCAGCAGCTTAGGTCCAATCTCTGGAAACACCATATATTTT. Its protein is CASSLGPISGNTIYF. The full variable domain, in which reference TRBV11-2 and TRBJ1-3 provide the parts outside the CDR3, is EAGVAQSPRYKIIEKRQSVAFWCNPISGHATLYWYQQILGQGPKLLIQFQNNGVVDDSQLPKDRFSAERLKGVDSTLKIQPAKLEDSAVYLCASSLGPISGNTIYFGEGSWLTVV.

The table lists this clone with many counts. V gene TRBV2 combines with J gene TRBJ2-2, with D possibly being TRBD2 (6 bases). Trimming stripped 11 bases from V and 3 bases from J, with 25 bases between. The CDR3 has 17 amino acids. Germline CDR1 SNHLY, CDR2 FYNNEI. The CDR3 DNA reads TGTGCCGTTCCAGGGACCCCTCTCCCGGGGGACACCGGGGAGCTGTTTTTT. As protein: CAVPGTPLPGDTGELFF.

This clone has just one count. The CDR3 DNA reads as TGTGCCAGCGGGACCGGGACAGCCCCAGATACGCAGTATTTT. This gives the protein CASGTGTAPDTQYF. The V and J genes are TRBV27 and TRBJ2-3, with TRBD1 matching 7 bases. Germline V lookup: CDR1 MNHEY, CDR2 SMNVEV (reference sequence). This CDR3 is 14 amino acids long. The V segment lost 8 bases and the J segment 4 bases; nucleotides outside the gene matches: 9.

The rearrangement joins TRBV11-2 to TRBJ2-2, with a possible D match to TRBD2 (6 bases). Germline V gives CDR1 SGHAT, CDR2 FQNNGV. The germline V and J ends were trimmed by 5 bases and 0 bases, with 22 bases remaining between them. The CDR3 consists of 19 residues. The CDR3 loop is CASSRRDARVFSNTGELFF. Written as DNA, the CDR3 is TGTGCCAGCAGCCGGCGGGACGCCCGGGTTTTTTCGAACACCGGGGAGCTGTTTTTT.